The present entry profiles one TCR beta chain with its context. Its antigen is not identified. The data derive from a study of response to subunit inactivated influenza vaccine. The germline CDR1 and CDR2 sequences are MDHEN and SYDVKM. V gave up 5 bases and J gave up 3 bases, with 14 bases separating them. The length of the CDR3 is 14 residues. The study, taken as a whole, reports: With each seasonal influenza vaccination, the authors suggested, few new T cells are recruited.

Each CDR3 protein is one row after TCRdb ran MiXCR on the RT-PCR reads. The profile covers 500,000 to 600,000 distinct CDR3 sequences, with approximately 15% appearing a single time and around 10% taken by the ten largest. The origin of this receptor is a man between 50 and 59 years old who received an inactivated influenza vaccine. The rearrangement links TRBV28 to TRBJ2-7, with a weak D call TRBD1 (6 bases). The material was PBMCs from blood, obtained roughly 13 days after vaccination. Here the CDR3 reads CASSPAYRDYEQYF. CDR3 coding DNA: TGTGCCAGCAGTCCTGCTTACAGGGACTACGAGCAGTACTTC.